This TCR beta chain originates from a study of T-cell reconstitution after alpha-beta-depleted transplantation in children. Unique molecular identifiers were built into the TCRbeta library. Via MiXCR, TCRdb re-called the PCR reads, giving one row per CDR3 protein. Of 2,500 to 3,500 distinct CDR3 sequences in the sample, around 20% are singletons; the top ten hold less than 50%. This clonotype is medium-sized by share. Its antigen is unknown. Study conclusions and caveats: Expanded graft clones numbering several hundred reportedly gave rise to alpha-beta T cells about two months after transplant. Diversity and T-cell counts at one year after transplant derived mostly from new T cells. Diversity of TCRbeta at day 60 was high in some patients, arising from surviving recipient T cells and thymic progenitors.

This CDR3 has 13 residues. The V and J ends lost 0 bases and 6 bases respectively, with 7 bases between them. The germline V gene encodes CDR1 KGHDR and CDR2 SFDVKD. V and J are TRBV24-1 and TRBJ1-2; no clear D. Source: PBMCs, mostly from graft donor cells, taken 60 days after TCRalphabeta/CD19-depleted stem cell transplant. This TCR came from a female patient aged 10 to 17 who had a stem cell transplant for acute lymphoblastic leukemia, so the T cells may come from the graft donor. The CDR3 DNA sequence: TGTGCCACCAGTGATTTGACGGTTAATGGCTACACCTTC. It translates to CATSDLTVNGYTF.